This T cell receptor (beta chain) was recovered during a study of response to subunit inactivated influenza vaccine. The V gene lost 0 bases and the J gene lost 5 bases, with 14 bases spanning the gap. This CDR3 region has 16 residues. The V gene's germline CDR1 is MNHEY and CDR2 SVGEGT. TCRdb ran MiXCR on the RT-PCR reads and lists one entry per CDR3 protein. This sample has 500,000 to 700,000 distinct CDR3 sequences, with roughly 23% found just once. This sample was also put to use in a study of T cells expressing NK-cell markers. That work contributes: 5'RACE template switching with UMIs generated TCR beta cDNA. HCMV serostatus: seven of eight sequenced donors positive, one negative.

The chain links TRBV6-2 or TRBV6-3 to TRBJ1-5; maybe TRBD1 (5 bases). Sequences were derived from CD4+ T cells sorted from PBMCs, sampled roughly 12 days after vaccination. This sequence originates from a man in his forties or fifties who received an inactivated influenza vaccine. The CDR3 DNA follows: TGTGCCAGCAGTTACTCCCAGGGAGGATTGGATCAGCCCCAGCATTTT. Protein sequence: CASSYSQGGLDQPQHF.